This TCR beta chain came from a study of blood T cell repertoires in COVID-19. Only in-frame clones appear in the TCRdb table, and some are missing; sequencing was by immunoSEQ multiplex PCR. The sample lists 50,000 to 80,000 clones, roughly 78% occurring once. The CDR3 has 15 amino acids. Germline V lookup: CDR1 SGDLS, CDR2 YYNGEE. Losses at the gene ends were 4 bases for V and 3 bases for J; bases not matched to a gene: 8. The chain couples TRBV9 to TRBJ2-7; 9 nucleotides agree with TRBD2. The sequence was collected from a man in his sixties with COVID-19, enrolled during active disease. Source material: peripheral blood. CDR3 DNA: TGTGCCAGCAGCCCGAGCGGGGGGCCTGACTACGAGCAGTACTTC. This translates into CASSPSGGPDYEQYF.